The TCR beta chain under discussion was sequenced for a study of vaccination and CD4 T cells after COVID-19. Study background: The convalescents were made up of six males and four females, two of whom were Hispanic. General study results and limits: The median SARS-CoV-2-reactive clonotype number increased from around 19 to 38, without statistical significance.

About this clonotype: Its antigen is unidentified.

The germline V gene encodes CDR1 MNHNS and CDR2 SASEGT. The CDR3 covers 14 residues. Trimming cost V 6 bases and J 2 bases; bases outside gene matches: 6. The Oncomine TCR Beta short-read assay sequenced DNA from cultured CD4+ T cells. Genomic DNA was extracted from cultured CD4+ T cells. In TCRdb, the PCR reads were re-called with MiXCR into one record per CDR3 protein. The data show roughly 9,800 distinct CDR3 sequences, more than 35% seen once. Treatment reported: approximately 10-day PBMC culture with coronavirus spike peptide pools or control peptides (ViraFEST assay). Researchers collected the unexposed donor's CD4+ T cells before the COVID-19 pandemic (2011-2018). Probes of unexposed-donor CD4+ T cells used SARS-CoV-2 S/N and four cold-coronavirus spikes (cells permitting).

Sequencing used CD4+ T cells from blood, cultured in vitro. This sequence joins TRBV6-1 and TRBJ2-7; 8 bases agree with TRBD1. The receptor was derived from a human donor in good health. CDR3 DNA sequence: TGTGCCAGCAGCCGTACAGGGGGACCCTACGAGCAGTACTTC. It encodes CASSRTGGPYEQYF.